This T cell receptor (beta chain) appears in the sequencing data of a study of blood T cell repertoires in COVID-19. Losses at the gene ends were 1 base for V and 4 bases for J; bases not matched to a gene: 6. Germline CDR1 reads MDHEN; CDR2 reads SYDVKM. The CDR3 consists of 17 residues. Sequencing was performed with immunoSEQ multiplex PCR; in TCRdb, only in-frame clones are kept and a portion is missing. The sample lists about 260,000 clones; around four fifths were seen once. Input material: peripheral blood. This chain links TRBV28 with TRBJ2-3; 12 bases align to TRBD2. The receptor was derived from a man aged 55 to 70 who had recovered from COVID-19. The CDR3 DNA is TGTGCCAGCAGTTTATTCGCCCTAGCGGGGGGGCCAGATACGCAGTATTTT. It encodes CASSLFALAGGPDTQYF.